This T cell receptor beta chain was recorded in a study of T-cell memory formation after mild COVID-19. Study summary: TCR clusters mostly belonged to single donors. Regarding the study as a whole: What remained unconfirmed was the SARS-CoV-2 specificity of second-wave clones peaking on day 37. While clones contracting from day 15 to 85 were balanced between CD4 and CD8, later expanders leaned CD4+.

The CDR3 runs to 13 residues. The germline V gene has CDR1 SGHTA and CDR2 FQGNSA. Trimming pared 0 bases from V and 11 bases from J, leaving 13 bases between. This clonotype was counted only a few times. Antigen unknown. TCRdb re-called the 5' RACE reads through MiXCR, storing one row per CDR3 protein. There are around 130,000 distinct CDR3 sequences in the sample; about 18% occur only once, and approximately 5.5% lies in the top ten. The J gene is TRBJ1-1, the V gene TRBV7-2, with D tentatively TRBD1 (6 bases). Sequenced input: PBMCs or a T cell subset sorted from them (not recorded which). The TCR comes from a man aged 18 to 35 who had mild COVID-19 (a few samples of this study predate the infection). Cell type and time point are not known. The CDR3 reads CASSLAGGGWAFF. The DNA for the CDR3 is TGTGCCAGCAGCTTAGCTGGAGGGGGGTGGGCTTTCTTT.